This T cell receptor (beta chain) appears in the sequencing data of a study of blood T cell repertoires in COVID-19 (dated by TCRdb to about 2020). With respect to the entire study: Collaborator samples came from the United States, Italy and Spain and covered acute and convalescent phases of COVID-19. The material from the prospective study consisted of cDNA or gDNA derived from T cells, B-cell-depleted T cells, or PBMCs. The dataset comprised deeply sampled blood TCRbeta repertoires from subjects exposed to, actively infected with, or recovered from COVID-19. The repertoires were released in a freely available public database meant as a resource for research on the immune response to SARS-CoV-2. The samples were drawn from two sources: the first 160 participants of the ongoing ImmuneRACE study, and 1,000 to 1,500 subjects contributed by 6 global collaborators. A de-identified subject ID, COVID-19 status, age in years and sex were almost always included in the sample metadata. Where available, HLA class I and class II types were obtained from metadata supplied by the sample provider rather than from assay-based typing.

At one collaborating source in Seattle, patients were enrolled during active infection and were followed longitudinally through the course of disease. Whole blood was collected in K2EDTA tubes by collaborating institutions according to the institutions' own protocols. For TCRbeta analysis, collaborators shipped samples in one of three forms: frozen whole blood, isolated PBMCs, or DNA extracted from either of those sample types. Points on this clone: Its binding antigen is unknown. Nothing much larger sits one base from this clone, and base qualities are not available.

The full study reports these points: Clinical and demographic metadata were provided uncurated, with the amount varying by source and participant.

The immunoSEQ Assay, a bias-controlled multiplex PCR, was used to amplify TCRbeta CDR3 regions from genomic DNA. The paper's processing steps were these. Within the assay, amplification of reference gene primers was used to estimate how many nucleated cells each sample contained. To quantify the absolute abundance of each unique TCRbeta CDR3 rearrangement, sequence reads were collapsed and filtered. For each sample, productive Simpson clonality was calculated as the square root of Simpson's diversity index across productive rearrangements. The immuneACCESS repertoire file appears here via TCRdb, limited to in-frame rearrangements. These files lack a portion of the clones; in checked studies, under half of the deficit traces to unresolved V genes, and the cause of the others is not known. V, J and clone size derive from that table, while D and trimming were established from the DNA sequence. The sample has around 170,000 clones on record, around 80% of them singletons. 10% to 15% of the sample is taken by the ten largest.

As encoded in the germline V gene, CDR1 is MNHEY while CDR2 is SVGEGT. V is reduced by 0 bases and J by 3 bases, leaving a spacing of 8 bases between them. The CDR3 sequence holds 14 residues, the cysteine and phenylalanine included. The entry retains the CDR3 DNA only, 42 bases that are in frame from base 1. The chain employs TRBV6-2 or TRBV6-3 and TRBJ1-1, and the D gene may be TRBD1, 6 bases matching. The TCR was taken from a woman older than 75 with COVID-19, enrolled during active disease. The sample comprised peripheral blood. The CDR3 region: CASSYSGADTEAFF. Read as DNA, the sequence is TGTGCCAGCAGTTACTCGGGGGCCGACACTGAAGCTTTCTTT.